One sample yielded the 7 T cell receptor beta chains listed below, sequenced in a study of human T cells and chemical hapten exposure. TCRdb processed the RACE reads anew with MiXCR; each CDR3 protein has one entry. The data contain 360,000 or so distinct CDR3 sequences, over 6% of them singletons. Time point of the sample: patch test 2, 6 weeks after DPC sensitization. Stated treatment: therapeutic diphenylcyclopropenone sensitization with weekly scalp DPC. Sequences were derived from whole blood, sampled in connection with sensitization to the hapten diphenylcyclopropenone (DPC). These receptors were obtained from a woman aged 18-29 years with alopecia areata. Some clones in this sample may be carry-over from other donors' samples.

This clonotype was recorded at least ten times. This chain joins TRBV20-1 and TRBJ2-7; a weak D match, TRBD1 (5 bases). CDR1 is DFQATT, CDR2 SNEGSKA, per germline (reference sequence). The CDR3 spans 14 residues. Trimming shortened V by 1 base and J by 0 bases, and 10 bases separated the two germline ends. The CDR3, as DNA: TGCAGTGCTAGAGCACCCAGGGACTCCTACGAGCAGTACTTC. It specifies CSARAPRDSYEQYF.

Ten or more counts support this clonotype. The rearrangement links TRBV5-1 to TRBJ2-1, with D perhaps TRBD2 (5 bases). Trimming took 8 bases from V and 8 from J, leaving 26 bases between them. CDR1 and CDR2 from the germline V gene are SGHRS and YFSETQ. The CDR3 has 16 amino acids. The CDR3 sequence is CARTGARAPDWDEQFF. The CDR3 nucleotides are TGCGCCAGGACCGGCGCAAGGGCCCCGGACTGGGATGAGCAGTTCTTC. Looking up the rest from reference TRBV5-1 and TRBJ2-1 gives the full variable domain: KAGVTQTPRYLIKTRGQQVTLSCSPISGHRSVSWYQQTPGQGLQFLFEYFSETQRNKGNFPGRFSGRQFSNSRSEMNVSTLELGDSALYLCARTGARAPDWDEQFFGPGTRLTVL.

V and J are TRBV18 and TRBJ1-3; D perhaps matches TRBD1 (5 bases). In germline, CDR1 is KGHSH, CDR2 LQKENI. This CDR3 has 15 amino acids. V gave up 2 bases and J gave up 1 base, with 9 bases separating them. CDR3 DNA sequence: TGTGCCAGCTCACCAGGGGGGGATTCTGGAAACACCATATATTTT. This encodes CASSPGGDSGNTIYF. The full variable domain, rest sourced from reference TRBV18 and TRBJ1-3, is NAGVMQNPRHLVRRRGQEARLRCSPMKGHSHVYWYRQLPEEGLKFMVYLQKENIIDESGMPKERFSAEFPKEGPSILRIQQVVRGDSAAYFCASSPGGDSGNTIYFGEGSWLTVV.

This clonotype occurred many times. V usage is TRBV4-1 and J usage is TRBJ2-3; 8 bases line up with TRBD1. Germline loops: CDR1 MGHRA, CDR2 YSYEKL. V was pared by 1 base and J by 3 bases, with 6 bases of the junction left unmatched. This CDR3 is built from 16 residues. The chain's CDR3 is CASSQVLGQGTDTQYF. CDR3 nucleotides: TGCGCCAGCAGCCAAGTGTTAGGACAGGGAACAGATACGCAGTATTTT.

This clonotype occurred many times. The J gene is TRBJ1-1, the V gene TRBV6-5, with D unresolved. V was cut by 4 bases and J by 0 bases, with 9 bases left in between. This CDR3 is built from 14 residues. CDR1 and CDR2 from the germline V gene are MNHEY and SVGAGI. The chain's CDR3 is CASSSRKLNTEAFF. In DNA form, the CDR3 reads TGTGCCAGCAGTTCCAGGAAACTGAACACTGAAGCTTTCTTT.

This rearrangement joins TRBV7-9 to TRBJ1-4; 7 nucleotides match TRBD1. This CDR3 contains 16 residues. J was trimmed by 7 bases and V by 5 bases; bases with no gene match: 13. The germline CDR1 and CDR2 sequences are SEHNR and FQNEAQ (reference sequence). The CDR3 DNA reads TGTGCCAGCAGCGCATACTCCCAAGGGGGCGGTGAAAAACTGTTTTTT. Its translation is CASSAYSQGGGEKLFF.

CDR3 DNA sequence: TGTGCCAGCAGCCATTACAGGGGAGGGAACACTGAAGCTTTCTTT. The encoded protein is CASSHYRGGNTEAFF. The rearrangement uses TRBV16 and TRBJ1-1; 7 nucleotides match TRBD1. This CDR3 contains 15 residues. V lost 3 bases and J lost 1; bases outside the gene matches: 5. CDR1 and CDR2 (germline): KGHSY, FQNENV. Full variable domain (outside the CDR3, taken from reference TRBV16 and TRBJ1-1): GEEVAQTPKHLVRGEGQKAKLYCAPIKGHSYVFWYQQVLKNEFKFLISFQNENVFDETGMPKERFSAKCLPNSPCSLEIQATKLEDSAVYFCASSHYRGGNTEAFFGQGTRLTVV.